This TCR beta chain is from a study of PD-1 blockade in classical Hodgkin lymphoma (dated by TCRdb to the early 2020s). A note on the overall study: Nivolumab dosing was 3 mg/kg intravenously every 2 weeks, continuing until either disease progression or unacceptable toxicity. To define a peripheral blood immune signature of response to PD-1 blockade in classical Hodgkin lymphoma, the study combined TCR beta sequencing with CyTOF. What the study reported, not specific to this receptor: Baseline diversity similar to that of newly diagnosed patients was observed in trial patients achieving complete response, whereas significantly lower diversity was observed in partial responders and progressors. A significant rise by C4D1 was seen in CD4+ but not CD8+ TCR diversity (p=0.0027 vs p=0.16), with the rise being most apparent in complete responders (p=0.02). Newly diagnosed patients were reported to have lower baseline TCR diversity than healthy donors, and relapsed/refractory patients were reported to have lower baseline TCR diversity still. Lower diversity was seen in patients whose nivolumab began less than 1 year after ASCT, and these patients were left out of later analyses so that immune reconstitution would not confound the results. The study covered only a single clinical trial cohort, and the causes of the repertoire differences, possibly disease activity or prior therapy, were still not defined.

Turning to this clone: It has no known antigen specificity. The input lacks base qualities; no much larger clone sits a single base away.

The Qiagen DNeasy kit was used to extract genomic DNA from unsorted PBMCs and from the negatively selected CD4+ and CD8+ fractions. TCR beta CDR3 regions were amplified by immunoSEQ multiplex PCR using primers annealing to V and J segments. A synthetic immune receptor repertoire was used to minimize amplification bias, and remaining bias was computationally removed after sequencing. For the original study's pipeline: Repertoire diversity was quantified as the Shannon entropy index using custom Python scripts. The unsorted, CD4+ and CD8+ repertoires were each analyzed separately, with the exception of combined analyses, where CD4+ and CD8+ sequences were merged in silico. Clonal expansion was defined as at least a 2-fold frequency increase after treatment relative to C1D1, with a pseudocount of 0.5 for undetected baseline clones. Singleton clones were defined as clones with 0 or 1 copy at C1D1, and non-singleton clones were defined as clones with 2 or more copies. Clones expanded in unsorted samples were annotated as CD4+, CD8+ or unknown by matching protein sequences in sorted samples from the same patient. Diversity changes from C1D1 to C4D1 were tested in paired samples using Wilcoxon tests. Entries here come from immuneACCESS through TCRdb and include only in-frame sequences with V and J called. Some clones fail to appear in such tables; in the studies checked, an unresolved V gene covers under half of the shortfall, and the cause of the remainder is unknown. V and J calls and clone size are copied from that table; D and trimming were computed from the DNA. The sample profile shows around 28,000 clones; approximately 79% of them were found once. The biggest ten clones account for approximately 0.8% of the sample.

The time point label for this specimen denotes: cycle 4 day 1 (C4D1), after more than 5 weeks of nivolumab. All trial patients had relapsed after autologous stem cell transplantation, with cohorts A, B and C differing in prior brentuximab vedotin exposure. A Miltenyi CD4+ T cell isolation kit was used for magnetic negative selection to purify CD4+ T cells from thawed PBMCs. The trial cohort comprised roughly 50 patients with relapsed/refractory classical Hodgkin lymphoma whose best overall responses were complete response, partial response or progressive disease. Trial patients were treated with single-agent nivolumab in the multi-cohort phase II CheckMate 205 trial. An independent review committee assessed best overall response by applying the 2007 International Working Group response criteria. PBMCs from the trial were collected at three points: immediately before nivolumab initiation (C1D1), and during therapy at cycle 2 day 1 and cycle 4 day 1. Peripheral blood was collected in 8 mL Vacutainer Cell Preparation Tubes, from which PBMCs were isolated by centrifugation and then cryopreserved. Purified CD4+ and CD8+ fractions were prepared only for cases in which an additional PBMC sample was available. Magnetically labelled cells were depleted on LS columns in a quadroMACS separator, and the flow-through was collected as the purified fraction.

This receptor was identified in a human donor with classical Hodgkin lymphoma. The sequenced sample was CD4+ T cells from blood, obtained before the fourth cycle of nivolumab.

The nucleotides read TGTGCCAGCAGTCACCCCATCCACAGGGGAAACACTGAAGCTTTCTTT. This yields the protein CASSHPIHRGNTEAFF. The rearranged chain carries TRBV2 and TRBJ1-1; 7 of the junction bases match TRBD1. The germline V gene sets CDR1 to SNHLY and CDR2 to FYNNEI. The CDR3 runs 16 amino acids, cysteine and phenylalanine included. Left in the record is the CDR3 DNA by itself, 48 bases read in frame from the first base. Trimming removed 5 bases from V and 2 bases from J; the gene matches leave 11 bases unexplained.